One sample yielded the 10 T cell receptor beta chains listed below, sequenced in a study of post-analysis software for immune sequencing data. The study, taken as a whole, reports: Patients carried five TRBV segments more frequently than controls did, and TRBV5-6, TRBV5-1 and TRBV20-1 were among them.

Prepared TCR beta cDNA libraries contained unique molecular identifiers. One entry per CDR3 protein, called by TCRdb with MiXCR from the PCR reads. This table holds hundreds of thousands of distinct CDR3 sequences, 44% found once. These TCRs are of unknown antigen specificity. The sequenced material came from blood. All receptors come from a girl aged 10 to 17 with multiple sclerosis.

The chain is built from TRBV5-1 and TRBJ1-2; D not resolved. This CDR3 contains 15 residues. The V gene's germline CDR1 is SGHRS and CDR2 YFSETQ. Trimming stripped 4 bases from V and 0 bases from J, with 13 bases between. The DNA of the CDR3 is TGCGCCAGCAGCCTTGCGGCAGGACCTAACTATGGCTACACCTTC. Translating gives CASSLAAGPNYGYTF.

The chain uses TRBV6-5 and TRBJ1-1; TRBD1 matches 8 bases. The CDR3 consists of 19 residues. Germline V CDR1 and CDR2: MNHEY, SVGAGI. J gave up 1 base and V 2 bases, and 15 bases lay outside the gene matches. The CDR3 loop reads CASSYPRGQFGRGNTEAFF. CDR3 nucleotides: TGTGCCAGCAGTTACCCCAGGGGGCAGTTTGGTCGGGGGAACACTGAAGCTTTCTTT.

This clonotype was found a few times. The genes are TRBV4-1 and TRBJ2-4; no firm D call. Germline lookup yields CDR1 MGHRA and CDR2 YSYEKL. Trimming removed 2 bases from V and 0 bases from J, with 5 bases in between. This CDR3 is built from 14 residues. The CDR3 protein is CASSQPKAKNIQYF. The CDR3 DNA follows: TGCGCCAGCAGCCAACCGAAAGCCAAAAACATTCAGTACTTC.

V gene TRBV5-1 combines with J gene TRBJ2-1; 10 positions match TRBD2. Trimming at V came to 0 bases and at J to 5 bases, leaving 5 bases not matched to a gene. This CDR3 has 16 amino acids. Germline V CDR1 and CDR2: SGHRS, YFSETQ. The CDR3 loop is CASSLGAGGPHNEQFF. The CDR3 bases are TGCGCCAGCAGCTTGGGAGCGGGAGGGCCTCACAATGAGCAGTTCTTC.

This clonotype was seen more than once but under ten times. The chain recombines TRBV5-1 with TRBJ1-6; the D gene is possibly TRBD1 (5 bases). The CDR3 consists of 16 residues. Germline V gene sequence: CDR1 SGHRS, CDR2 YFSETQ. Trimming removed 0 bases at V and 4 bases at J, with 11 bases between. DNA of the CDR3: TGCGCCAGCAGCTTGGCTGGGGCCCGTTATAATTCACCCCTCCACTTT. It encodes CASSLAGARYNSPLHF.

The genes are TRBV12-3 or TRBV12-4 and TRBJ2-7; 11 nucleotides agree with TRBD1. This CDR3 region has 15 residues. J was trimmed by 6 bases and V by 0 bases; bases with no gene match: 4. This CDR3 reads CASSLADRGHGEQYF. Here the CDR3 DNA reads TGTGCCAGCAGTTTAGCGGACAGGGGGCACGGCGAGCAGTACTTC.

The rearrangement links TRBV20-1 to TRBJ2-7; 8 nucleotides align to TRBD1. Unmatched junction bases numbered 7, after V lost 5 bases and J lost 1 base. Per the germline V gene, CDR1 is DFQATT and CDR2 is SNEGSKA (reference sequence). The CDR3 runs 14 residues. CDR3 nucleotide sequence: TGCAGTGCTCCCAGACAGGGGTGGTCCTACGAGCAGTACTTC. This gives the protein CSAPRQGWSYEQYF.

The V gene is TRBV20-1, the J gene TRBJ2-1; D remains ambiguous. The germline V gene encodes CDR1 DFQATT and CDR2 SNEGSKA (reference sequence). This CDR3 region has 15 residues. V was shortened by 0 bases and J by 4 bases, with 13 bases between the two germline ends. DNA of the CDR3: TGCAGTGCTAGAGATACCCAGAGATCATACAATGAGCAGTTCTTC. Protein product: CSARDTQRSYNEQFF.

This sequence joins TRBV18 and TRBJ2-7, with TRBD2 identical over 7 bases. This CDR3 has 14 amino acids. V dropped 1 base and J dropped 6; count of bases not matched to a gene: 6. Germline V gene sequence: CDR1 KGHSH, CDR2 LQKENI. The CDR3 loop reads CASSPQRGLREQYF. CDR3 in DNA: TGTGCCAGCTCACCACAGCGGGGTCTACGCGAGCAGTACTTC.

In regard to this clonotype: At one boundary the junction diverges from the germline segment, which might be a read error. This chain links TRBV20-1 with TRBJ2-1; 10 nucleotides line up with TRBD1. Germline V CDR1 and CDR2: DFQATT, SNEGSKA (reference sequence). The CDR3 runs 16 residues. The CDR3 protein is CSARVRDRGLYNEQFF. The CDR3 DNA sequence: TGCAGTGCTAGAGTCCGGGACAGGGGCCTATACAATGAGCAGTTTTTC.